These 7 T cell receptor beta chains share one sample of origin, sequenced in a study of OX40 agonist ivuxolimab in advanced cancers. Libraries were built with the immunoSEQ multiplex PCR assay. TCRdb obtained this table from immuneACCESS and retained in-frame rearrangements with V and J assigned. These tables miss some clones; where compared with another copy, unresolved V genes account for less than half of the shortfall, and the remainder is unexplained. The sample data list about 60,000 clones, and 80% to 90% of these were observed just once. Jointly, the top ten make up roughly 1.9% of the sample. Here the sequenced sample was CD4+ or CD8+ T cells sorted from blood, taken in a trial of the OX40 agonist ivuxolimab. The receptors were gathered from an adult with an advanced solid tumor such as melanoma, head and neck, liver or kidney cancer.

V usage is TRBV2 and J usage is TRBJ2-2, with D maybe TRBD2 (5 bases). The germline V gene has CDR1 SNHLY and CDR2 FYNNEI. Trimming left V 4 bases short and J 7 bases short, with 7 bases between. This CDR3 has 12 amino acids. CDR3 sequence: CASSGSGGELFF. For the CDR3, the DNA is TGTGCCAGCAGTGGCAGCGGCGGGGAGCTGTTTTTT.

With regard to this clone: The same CDR3 is also encoded by other DNA sequences in this sample. J is TRBJ2-2 and V is TRBV11-1; 8 nucleotides line up with TRBD2. The length of the CDR3 is 16 residues. V gave up 4 bases and J gave up 4 bases; unmatched junction bases: 8. Per germline, CDR1 SGHAT and CDR2 FQDESV (reference sequence). The CDR3 protein is CASSSPGGLGTGELFF. The CDR3 DNA follows: TGTGCCAGCAGCTCGCCGGGGGGGCTGGGCACCGGGGAGCTGTTTTTT.

J is TRBJ2-1 and V is TRBV6-6; tentatively, D is TRBD2 (6 bases). The V end was cut by 7 bases, the J end by 0 bases, with 10 bases between. The germline V gene encodes CDR1 MNHNY and CDR2 SVGAGI (reference sequence). CDR3 size: 14 residues. CDR3 in amino acids: CASNGGASYNEQFF. CDR3 in DNA: TGTGCCAGCAACGGCGGGGCCTCCTACAATGAGCAGTTCTTC.

This rearrangement joins TRBV6-5 to TRBJ1-1; D perhaps matches TRBD1 (5 bases). CDR1 is MNHEY and CDR2 is SVGAGI in the germline V gene. Trimming pared 0 bases from V and 1 base from J, leaving 9 bases between. CDR3 size: 15 residues. CDR3 sequence reads: CASSYSRQQNTEAFF. CDR3 DNA: TGTGCCAGCAGTTACTCGCGACAGCAGAACACTGAAGCTTTCTTT.

The DNA for the CDR3 is TGTGCCAGCAGTTTCCCGACAGGCGCTCAAGAGCCCCAGCATTTT. Encoded protein: CASSFPTGAQEPQHF. V is TRBV28 and J is TRBJ1-5, with D possibly matching TRBD1 (6 bases). This CDR3 spans 15 amino acids. The V end was cut by 3 bases, the J end by 8 bases, with 17 bases between. Germline loops: CDR1 MDHEN, CDR2 SYDVKM.

The V and J genes are TRBV15 and TRBJ1-1; D unresolved. CDR1 LNHNV and CDR2 YYDKDF come from the germline V gene (reference sequence). V dropped 3 bases and J dropped 1 base, with 6 bases sitting between them. This CDR3 has 13 amino acids. CDR3 nucleotides: TGTGCCACCAGCAGCGAACGGAACACTGAAGCTTTCTTT. As protein: CATSSERNTEAFF.

The V call is TRBV6-1, the J call TRBJ1-1, with a possible D match to TRBD1 (6 bases). Germline V CDR1 and CDR2: MNHNS, SASEGT. The CDR3 is 13 residues long. V was cut by 7 bases and J by 3 bases, with 12 bases left in between. CDR3 protein: CASNKQGYTEAFF. The CDR3 coding sequence is TGTGCCAGCAATAAACAGGGCTACACTGAAGCTTTCTTT.